The 17 T cell receptor beta chains below all came from one sample that was sequenced in a study of cytomegalovirus exposure and HLA in healthy donors. With 60 Vbeta and 13 Jbeta primers, the PCR was carried out. The repertoire was sequenced with immunoSEQ multiplex PCR; TCRdb's copy has only in-frame clones and lacks some. The table has about 140,000 clones, approximately 80% seen once. Sequences were obtained from PBMCs. These receptors were collected from a male donor in good health and CMV-seronegative.

This chain joins TRBV27 and TRBJ1-1, with 8 bases fitting TRBD1. CDR3 length equals 13 residues. V lost 6 bases and J lost 10; bases outside the gene matches: 10. Per the germline V gene, CDR1 is MNHEY and CDR2 is SMNVEV (reference sequence). The CDR3 DNA is TGTGCCAGCAGCTACGCCTCCAGGGGGCGAGCTTTCTTT. It is translated as CASSYASRGRAFF.

This clone was picked up a small number of times. The chain carries TRBV6-1 and TRBJ2-1; 7 nucleotides match TRBD1. Germline V gene data show CDR1 as MNHNS and CDR2 as SASEGT. V was pared by 4 bases and J by 6 bases, with 6 bases of the junction left unmatched. The CDR3 loop spans 14 amino acids. For the CDR3, the DNA is TGTGCCAGCAGTGGTTGGCGACAGGGCAATGAGCAGTTCTTC. Encoded protein: CASSGWRQGNEQFF.

The chain recombines TRBV5-1 with TRBJ2-7; D may be TRBD2 (5 bases). The CDR3 loop spans 13 amino acids. Trimming removed 0 bases from V and 7 bases from J, with 11 bases in between. Germline CDR1 reads SGHRS; CDR2 reads YFSETQ. The CDR3 bases are TGCGCCAGCAGCTTGGCCGGGGTGTTAGAGCAGTACTTC. Translated, it gives CASSLAGVLEQYF.

The gene calls are TRBV18 and TRBJ2-7; D is undetermined. The V end lost 0 bases, the J end lost 2 bases, and 8 bases lay between the germline ends. The germline V gene has CDR1 KGHSH and CDR2 LQKENI. The CDR3 covers 14 residues. Written as DNA, the CDR3 is TGTGCCAGCTCACCACCGGGCCAGACCTACGAGCAGTACTTC. Translated, it gives CASSPPGQTYEQYF.

The rearrangement joins TRBV6-1 to TRBJ2-1; 8 nucleotides line up with TRBD2. CDR1 and CDR2 (germline): MNHNS, SASEGT. The length of the CDR3 is 17 residues. Trimming took 4 bases from V and 5 from J; bases not matched to a gene: 13. The CDR3 loop reads CASSALEIAGNHNEQFF. The CDR3 nucleotides are TGTGCCAGCAGTGCTTTGGAAATAGCGGGGAATCACAATGAGCAGTTCTTC.

CDR3 sequence: CASSIDQGRVVNTEAFF. The CDR3, as DNA: TGTGCCAGTAGTATAGATCAAGGCAGGGTGGTGAACACTGAAGCTTTCTTT. The rearrangement links TRBV19 to TRBJ1-1; D is possibly TRBD1 (5 bases). The V end lost 0 bases, the J end lost 0 bases, and 14 bases lay between the germline ends. Looked up from germline, CDR1 is LNHDA and CDR2 is SQIVND (reference sequence). The CDR3 totals 17 residues.

This clone was seen more than once but under ten times. The chain carries TRBV11-1 and TRBJ2-6; tentative D call: TRBD2 (5 bases). Germline CDR1 is SGHAT and CDR2 is FQDESV (reference sequence). Trimming removed 6 bases at V and 1 base at J, with 10 bases between. The CDR3 contains 15 residues. CDR3 in amino acids: CASRPPGSGANVLTF. For the CDR3, the DNA is TGTGCCAGCAGACCCCCGGGATCTGGGGCCAACGTCCTGACTTTC.

This chain uses TRBV6-5 with TRBJ2-3; D may be TRBD1 (6 bases). This CDR3 comprises 15 residues. The germline CDR1 and CDR2 sequences are MNHEY and SVGAGI. Trimming removed 2 bases from V and 0 bases from J, with 9 bases in between. CDR3 bases: TGTGCCAGCAGTTACGGGACAACGAGCACAGATACGCAGTATTTT. Encoded protein: CASSYGTTSTDTQYF.

This chain links TRBV9 with TRBJ2-3, with D hard to call. Looked up from germline, CDR1 is SGDLS and CDR2 is YYNGEE. V dropped 0 bases and J dropped 2 bases, with 10 bases sitting between them. This CDR3 region has 15 residues. CDR3 sequence reads: CASSVGSSSTDTQYF. The CDR3 DNA reads TGTGCCAGCAGCGTAGGGTCCAGTTCCACAGATACGCAGTATTTT.

This clone was recorded a few times. The chain carries TRBV18 and TRBJ1-1; D is undetermined. The germline gives CDR1 KGHSH, CDR2 LQKENI. The V end was cut by 3 bases, the J end by 6 bases, with 8 bases between. CDR3 length: 12 residues. CDR3 in DNA: TGTGCCAGCTCACCGGCGGGGTCTGAAGCTTTCTTT. Protein: CASSPAGSEAFF.

The chain recombines TRBV6-6 with TRBJ2-7, with TRBD1 matching 7 bases. The germline V gene has CDR1 MNHNY and CDR2 SVGAGI (reference sequence). V lost 2 bases to trimming and J lost 0 bases; unmatched junction nucleotides: 4. This CDR3 spans 15 amino acids. The CDR3 bases are TGTGCCAGCAGTTACCGGACAGGCAGCTCCTACGAGCAGTACTTC. Amino acids: CASSYRTGSSYEQYF.

The rearrangement uses TRBV15 and TRBJ1-3; the D is unclear. CDR1 LNHNV and CDR2 YYDKDF come from the germline V gene (reference sequence). This CDR3 contains 16 residues. V was trimmed by 5 bases and J by 0 bases, leaving 14 bases between them. The CDR3 protein is CATSASQIFSGNTIYF. DNA for the CDR3: TGTGCCACCAGCGCTTCTCAGATCTTCTCTGGAAACACCATATATTTT.

Here the CDR3 reads CASSPRGAGTEAFF. CDR3 in DNA: TGTGCCAGCTCACCCAGGGGCGCGGGCACTGAAGCTTTCTTT. The rearrangement links TRBV18 to TRBJ1-1, with D perhaps matching TRBD1 (6 bases). Germline CDR1 KGHSH, CDR2 LQKENI. The CDR3 is 14 residues long. Trimming removed 3 bases at V and 4 bases at J, with 12 bases between.

J is TRBJ2-7 and V is TRBV15; 8 bases line up with TRBD2. CDR3 length: 15 amino acids. The junction had 2 bases not matched to a gene; V was cut back by 1 base and J by 0 bases. Germline V gene lookup returns CDR1 LNHNV and CDR2 YYDKDF (reference sequence). In nucleotides, the CDR3 is TGTGCCACCAGCAGAGGTGGGACTAGCTCCTACGAGCAGTACTTC. Its translation: CATSRGGTSSYEQYF.

This rearrangement joins TRBV4-1 to TRBJ2-7, with D unclear. Germline V CDR1 and CDR2: MGHRA, YSYEKL. Trimming shortened V by 2 bases and J by 2 bases, and 13 bases separated the two germline ends. This CDR3 comprises 15 residues. The CDR3 here is CASSQLAAATYEQYF. The DNA for the CDR3 is TGCGCCAGCAGCCAACTCGCCGCGGCTACCTACGAGCAGTACTTC.

The chain is built from TRBV29-1 and TRBJ1-3, with D unclear. Germline V gene data show CDR1 as SQVTM and CDR2 as ANQGSEA. Trimming left V 6 bases short and J 0 bases short, with 15 bases between. The length of the CDR3 is 15 residues. CDR3 sequence reads: CSVRDGGISGNTIYF. For the CDR3, the DNA is TGCAGCGTCAGAGACGGAGGAATCTCTGGAAACACCATATATTTT. The full variable domain, rest sourced from reference TRBV29-1 and TRBJ1-3, is SAVISQKPSRDICQRGTSLTIQCQVDSQVTMMFWYRQQPGQSLTLIATANQGSEATYESGFVIDKFPISRPNLTFSTLTVSNMSPEDSSIYLCSVRDGGISGNTIYFGEGSWLTVV.

This chain joins TRBV9 and TRBJ2-7; D unclear. V was cut by 0 bases and J by 3 bases, with 4 bases left in between. The CDR3 length is 12 residues. Germline CDR1 SGDLS, CDR2 YYNGEE. CDR3 region: CASSVGGYEQYF. The CDR3 nucleotides are TGTGCCAGCAGCGTAGGAGGCTACGAGCAGTACTTC.